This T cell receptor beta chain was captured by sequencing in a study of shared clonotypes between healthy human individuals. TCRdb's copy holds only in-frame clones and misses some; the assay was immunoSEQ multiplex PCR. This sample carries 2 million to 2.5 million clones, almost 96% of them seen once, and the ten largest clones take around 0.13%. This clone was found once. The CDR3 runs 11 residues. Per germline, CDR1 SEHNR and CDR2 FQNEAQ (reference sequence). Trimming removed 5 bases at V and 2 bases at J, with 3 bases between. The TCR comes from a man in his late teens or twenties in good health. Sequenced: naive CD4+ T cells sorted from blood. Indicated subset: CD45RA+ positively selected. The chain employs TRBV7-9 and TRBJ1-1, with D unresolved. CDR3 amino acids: CASSHNTEAFF. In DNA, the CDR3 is TGTGCCAGCAGCCATAACACTGAAGCTTTCTTT.